These 24 T cell receptor beta chains were all obtained from the same sample, sequenced in a study of beta chain features in type 1 diabetes. The whole isolated RNA underwent reverse transcription, so sequencing captured expressed TCRB transcripts. Sequencing used immunoSEQ multiplex PCR; TCRdb keeps in-frame clones, though not all of them. This table has around 44,000 clones, approximately 49% appearing once. Sequenced sample: stem cell memory CD4+ T cells from blood. The receptors shown here come from a woman younger than 45 in good health.

In regard to this clone: One end of the junction varies from germline; a read error may be responsible. Other DNA sequences from this sample encode an identical CDR3 as well. V is TRBV28 and J is TRBJ1-3; D is ambiguous. Germline CDR1 is MDHEN and CDR2 is SYDVKM. The CDR3 consists of 15 residues. In DNA form, the CDR3 reads TGTGCTAGCACTTCTACCCAAAGCTCTGGAAACACCATATATTTT. Its translation: CASTSTQSSGNTIYF.

The rearrangement joins TRBV27 to TRBJ2-4; 9 nucleotides line up with TRBD1. Germline CDR1 MNHEY, CDR2 SMNVEV (reference sequence). J was trimmed by 13 bases and V by 5 bases; bases with no gene match: 24. The CDR3 contains 18 residues. The CDR3, as DNA: TGTGCCAGCAGTCCGTGGACTACAGGGGGCGCGATTTATCGTCTCCAGTACTTC. Amino acid sequence: CASSPWTTGGAIYRLQYF.

The CDR3 nucleotides are TGTGCCAGCAGTTACAGGGGCAGGACCTACGAGCAGTACTTC. Encoded protein: CASSYRGRTYEQYF. The J gene is TRBJ2-7, the V gene TRBV6-5, with a tentative D call TRBD1 (5 bases). Germline values: CDR1 MNHEY, CDR2 SVGAGI. The V gene lost 2 bases and the J gene lost 2 bases, with 10 bases spanning the gap. The CDR3 consists of 14 residues.

This clone was detected many times. The chain employs TRBV28 and TRBJ2-1; 8 bases are a match to TRBD2. The junction had 3 bases not matched to a gene; V was cut back by 2 bases and J by 9 bases. Germline CDR1 MDHEN, CDR2 SYDVKM. The CDR3 runs 13 residues. The CDR3 bases are TGTGCCAGCAGTTTAGGCCTAGCGGGTGAGCAGTTCTTC. Amino acids: CASSLGLAGEQFF.

This clone has more than one count but fewer than ten. The chain has TRBV5-1 and TRBJ2-2; D perhaps matches TRBD1 (5 bases). This CDR3 has 15 residues. Trimming pared 1 base from V and 2 bases from J, leaving 9 bases between. Germline CDR1 SGHRS, CDR2 YFSETQ. In DNA, the CDR3 is TGCGCCAGCAGCTTGAGTCAGGGAAACACCGGGGAGCTGTTTTTT. This sequence encodes CASSLSQGNTGELFF.

The V gene is TRBV7-9, the J gene TRBJ2-7, with TRBD2 identical over 13 bases. Germline V CDR1 and CDR2: SEHNR, FQNEAQ (reference sequence). V gave up 5 bases and J gave up 2 bases; unmatched junction bases: 6. The CDR3 runs to 16 residues. The chain's CDR3 is CASSPRGTSGTYEQYF. For the CDR3, the DNA is TGTGCCAGCAGCCCCCGCGGGACTAGCGGGACCTACGAGCAGTACTTC.

The V and J genes are TRBV30 and TRBJ2-7; 7 nucleotides match TRBD2. Trimming cost V 1 base and J 3 bases; bases outside gene matches: 0. The CDR3 loop spans 12 amino acids. Germline V gene lookup returns CDR1 GTSNPN and CDR2 SVGIG (reference sequence). The CDR3 DNA is TGTGCCTGGAGTGGCGGGGGCTACGAGCAGTACTTC. Its protein product is CAWSGGGYEQYF.

V is TRBV5-6 and J is TRBJ2-3; 10 positions match TRBD2. Germline V CDR1 and CDR2: SGHDT, YYEEEE. V lost 7 bases, J lost 3 bases, and 11 bases stayed unmatched. The CDR3 loop spans 16 amino acids. In nucleotides, the CDR3 is TGTGCCAGCGCCAGGCCTAGCGGGAGCTCAACAGATACGCAGTATTTT. Translated, it gives CASARPSGSSTDTQYF.

This clone was seen a handful of times. The chain has TRBV7-3 and TRBJ2-2, with 11 bases matching TRBD2. The CDR3 is made up of 16 amino acids. CDR1 is SGHTA and CDR2 is FQGTGA in the germline V gene. After removal of 4 bases from V and 9 bases from J, the junction contained 10 bases not matched to a gene. This CDR3 is CASSSATSGSSRELFF. The DNA of the CDR3 is TGTGCCAGCAGCTCCGCAACTAGCGGGAGTAGTAGGGAGCTGTTTTTT.

This sequence joins TRBV6-1 and TRBJ2-7; 14 positions agree with TRBD2. The length of the CDR3 is 15 residues. Per germline, CDR1 MNHNS and CDR2 SASEGT. The J segment lost 4 bases and the V segment lost 7 bases, leaving 6 bases of the junction unmatched. CDR3 protein: CASTGTSGSGYEQYF. The CDR3 region has the DNA TGTGCCAGCACCGGGACTAGCGGGAGCGGGTACGAGCAGTACTTC.

V and J are TRBV5-4 and TRBJ2-7; 8 bases are shared with TRBD1. Germline V gene sequence: CDR1 SGHNT, CDR2 YYREEE (reference sequence). Germline trimming cut 0 bases from V and 0 bases from J; bases unmatched to any gene: 8. CDR3 length equals 17 residues. The CDR3 nucleotides are TGTGCCAGCAGCTTGGAATTCGGACAGGGCCTCTCCTACGAGCAGTACTTC. It codes for CASSLEFGQGLSYEQYF.

This sequence joins TRBV30 and TRBJ2-2; D call uncertain. Germline-derived CDR1 and CDR2 are GTSNPN and SVGIG (reference sequence). V was pared by 2 bases and J by 1 base, with 11 bases between. CDR3 size: 15 residues. Here the CDR3 DNA reads TGTGCCTGGAGTCGGAAAGACTGGAACACCGGGGAGCTGTTTTTT. It encodes CAWSRKDWNTGELFF.

Only a few counts were recorded for this clone. The genes are TRBV5-1 and TRBJ1-2, with D hard to call. This CDR3 region has 14 residues. Germline-derived CDR1 and CDR2 are SGHRS and YFSETQ. Trimming removed 3 bases from V and 4 bases from J, with 13 bases in between. CDR3 loop: CASSSGNSGYGYTF. DNA of the CDR3: TGCGCCAGCAGCTCGGGGAATTCGGGCTATGGCTACACCTTC.

This chain connects TRBV5-6 to TRBJ2-5; D perhaps matches TRBD2 (5 bases). This CDR3 contains 16 residues. The germline V gene encodes CDR1 SGHDT and CDR2 YYEEEE. V was cut by 1 base and J by 5 bases, with 18 bases left in between. CDR3 DNA: TGTGCCAGCAGCTTGTTTGCGCGAGGGAAGGTCGAGACCCAGTACTTC. Its translation is CASSLFARGKVETQYF.

The chain uses TRBV30 and TRBJ1-2; tentatively, D is TRBD1 (6 bases). The CDR3 runs 14 residues. CDR1 and CDR2 from the germline V gene are GTSNPN and SVGIG (reference sequence). Trimming left V 5 bases short and J 3 bases short, with 16 bases between. This chain's CDR3 is CAWGGGDNYYGYTF. The CDR3 DNA reads TGTGCCTGGGGGGGAGGGGACAACTACTATGGCTACACCTTC.

The chain couples TRBV9 to TRBJ2-3, with 12 bases lining up with TRBD2. There are 16 residues in the CDR3. Trimming cost V 0 bases and J 4 bases; bases outside gene matches: 3. CDR1 and CDR2 from the germline V gene are SGDLS and YYNGEE. Written as DNA, the CDR3 is TGTGCCAGCAGCGTAGGACTAGCGGGGGCATCAGATACGCAGTATTTT. Translated, it gives CASSVGLAGASDTQYF.

V usage is TRBV29-1 and J usage is TRBJ1-1; no clear D. Germline loops: CDR1 SQVTM, CDR2 ANQGSEA. CDR3 size: 12 residues. The V end was cut by 0 bases, the J end by 5 bases, with 7 bases between. In DNA form, the CDR3 reads TGCAGCGTTGAAGATCCACAGACTGAAGCTTTCTTT. It is translated as CSVEDPQTEAFF.

The chain uses TRBV28 and TRBJ2-2, with unresolved D. Germline V gives CDR1 MDHEN, CDR2 SYDVKM. V was pared by 5 bases and J by 6 bases, with 13 bases between. The CDR3 totals 14 residues. CDR3: CASSPTNGPGELFF. The DNA of the CDR3 is TGTGCCAGCAGTCCCACCAATGGGCCCGGGGAGCTGTTTTTT.

The J gene is TRBJ2-7, the V gene TRBV9; 7 bases align to TRBD1. Germline V gives CDR1 SGDLS, CDR2 YYNGEE. CDR3 length: 13 amino acids. V shed 2 bases and J 3 bases; nucleotides not matched to a gene: 2. The CDR3 DNA reads as TGTGCCAGCAGCGTGGGACAGAGCTACGAGCAGTACTTC. Protein product: CASSVGQSYEQYF. Full variable domain (outside the CDR3, taken from reference TRBV9 and TRBJ2-7): DSGVTQTPKHLITATGQRVTLRCSPRSGDLSVYWYQQSLDQGLQFLIQYYNGEERAKGNILERFSAQQFPDLHSELNLSSLELGDSALYFCASSVGQSYEQYFGPGTRLTVT.

This clone was seen more than once but under ten times. V and J are TRBV14 and TRBJ2-3; the match to TRBD1 covers 9 bases. Trimming at V came to 3 bases and at J to 1 base, leaving 5 bases not matched to a gene. The CDR3 has 16 amino acids. CDR1 is SGHDN, CDR2 FVKESK, per germline. The CDR3 loop is CASSQQQGAGTDTQYF. The DNA for the CDR3 is TGTGCCAGCAGCCAGCAACAGGGGGCTGGCACAGATACGCAGTATTTT.

The chain combines TRBV4-1 with TRBJ2-1, with D possibly TRBD1 on 6 matching bases. The ends were cut back, 2 bases at V and 4 bases at J, with 15 bases in the middle. This CDR3 has 16 amino acids. In germline, CDR1 is MGHRA, CDR2 YSYEKL. The CDR3 coding sequence is TGCGCCAGCAGCCAACTCCGGGACACCTTGTACAATGAGCAGTTCTTC. Its translation is CASSQLRDTLYNEQFF.

The chain combines TRBV6-5 with TRBJ2-3, with D perhaps TRBD2 (7 bases). The germline V gene encodes CDR1 MNHEY and CDR2 SVGAGI. The CDR3 contains 15 residues. V lost 7 bases, J lost 1 base, and 15 bases lay in between. CDR3 DNA sequence: TGTGCCAGCATCTACGGGGGGCGAGGCACAGATACGCAGTATTTT. Residues: CASIYGGRGTDTQYF.

The V call is TRBV19, the J call TRBJ1-2; D uncertain. The germline CDR1 and CDR2 sequences are LNHDA and SQIVND (reference sequence). V was pared by 3 bases and J by 1 base, with 12 bases between. The CDR3 has 15 residues. CDR3 sequence (DNA): TGTGCCAGTAGTATGAGGGCGAGGAGTAACTATGGCTACACCTTC. Translated, it gives CASSMRARSNYGYTF.

The rearrangement links TRBV2 to TRBJ2-1, with D possibly being TRBD2 (5 bases). This CDR3 spans 13 amino acids. V was pared by 1 base and J by 9 bases, with 10 bases between. Per the germline V gene, CDR1 is SNHLY and CDR2 is FYNNEI. CDR3 region: CASSEGLASEQFF. The CDR3, as DNA: TGTGCCAGCAGTGAAGGTCTAGCTTCTGAGCAGTTCTTC.